Below, 19 T cell receptor beta chains from the same sample are listed, as sequenced in a study of blood T cell repertoires in COVID-19. The table came from immunoSEQ multiplex PCR; TCRdb's copy has only in-frame clones and leaves some out. The sample has 80,000 to 100,000 clones, approximately 80% seen once. Input material: peripheral blood. Receptors were obtained from a human donor in a cohort sampled during active COVID-19.

V is TRBV5-4 and J is TRBJ1-5; 10 nucleotides agree with TRBD1. CDR1 SGHNT and CDR2 YYREEE come from the germline V gene (reference sequence). The V and J ends lost 2 bases and 1 base, in that order; junction bases with no gene match: 3. The CDR3 has 16 residues. The CDR3 bases are TGTGCCAGCAGCTTCGGGACAGGGGTGAGCAATCAGCCCCAGCATTTT. This translates into CASSFGTGVSNQPQHF.

This chain links TRBV18 with TRBJ2-1, with D possibly being TRBD1 (5 bases). Per the germline V gene, CDR1 is KGHSH and CDR2 is LQKENI. The CDR3 is 16 amino acids. Trimming took off 1 base at V and 7 bases at J, with 17 bases between the two ends. The CDR3 region is CASSPRGPGNDNEQFF. The CDR3 DNA reads TGTGCCAGCTCACCACGGGGCCCGGGCAACGATAATGAGCAGTTCTTC.

This chain links TRBV18 with TRBJ1-4, with D hard to call. CDR3 length: 13 residues. V shed 3 bases and J shed 7 bases, with 9 bases lying between them. Germline CDR1 KGHSH, CDR2 LQKENI. The CDR3 is CASSPTEGEKLFF. CDR3 nucleotide sequence: TGTGCCAGCTCACCGACGGAGGGTGAAAAACTGTTTTTT. Full variable domain (outside the CDR3, taken from reference TRBV18 and TRBJ1-4): NAGVMQNPRHLVRRRGQEARLRCSPMKGHSHVYWYRQLPEEGLKFMVYLQKENIIDESGMPKERFSAEFPKEGPSILRIQQVVRGDSAAYFCASSPTEGEKLFFGSGTQLSVL.

The J gene is TRBJ2-1, the V gene TRBV11-3, with TRBD2 matching over 8 bases. Per germline, CDR1 SGHNT and CDR2 YENEEA. CDR3 length equals 15 residues. The V and J ends lost 5 bases and 6 bases, in that order; junction bases with no gene match: 9. The CDR3 loop is CASSLLATSVNEQFF. Here the CDR3 DNA reads TGTGCCAGCAGCCTCCTGGCGACTAGCGTCAATGAGCAGTTCTTC.

This clone has only a few counts. The chain joins TRBV2 to TRBJ2-1, with 7 bases identical to TRBD1. The CDR3 totals 15 residues. In germline, CDR1 is SNHLY, CDR2 FYNNEI. Trimming cost V 5 bases and J 9 bases; bases outside gene matches: 13. CDR3 sequence: CASSRDSKGSSEQFF. The CDR3 nucleotides are TGTGCCAGCAGTAGGGACAGCAAGGGTTCCTCTGAGCAGTTCTTC.

V is TRBV13 and J is TRBJ2-5, with a tentative D call TRBD2 (6 bases). Germline V lookup: CDR1 PRHDT, CDR2 FYEKMQ (reference sequence). Trimming removed 2 bases at V and 1 base at J, with 8 bases between. The CDR3 runs 14 residues. CDR3 nucleotide sequence: TGTGCCAGCAGCTTAAAGACTAGCCAAGAGACCCAGTACTTC. It translates to CASSLKTSQETQYF.

Here the CDR3 reads CASSFSGDHSNQPQHF. CDR3 DNA sequence: TGTGCCAGCAGTTTTTCAGGGGACCATAGCAATCAGCCCCAGCATTTT. The J gene is TRBJ1-5, the V gene TRBV27; tentative D call: TRBD1 (6 bases). The CDR3 spans 16 residues. The germline V gene has CDR1 MNHEY and CDR2 SMNVEV (reference sequence). The ends were cut back, 3 bases at V and 0 bases at J, with 12 bases in the middle.

The chain combines TRBV11-2 with TRBJ1-2; 9 bases align to TRBD1. Germline CDR1 is SGHAT and CDR2 is FQNNGV. V lost 7 bases to trimming and J lost 7 bases; unmatched junction nucleotides: 10. This CDR3 has 14 residues. As DNA, the CDR3 is TGTGCCAGCACCAATTCGGGGACAGGGAGTGGCTACACCTTC. Translating gives CASTNSGTGSGYTF.

The chain employs TRBV7-9 and TRBJ2-5; no reliable D call. Trimming removed 2 bases at V and 5 bases at J, with 3 bases between. CDR3 length: 11 residues. CDR1 and CDR2 from the germline V gene are SEHNR and FQNEAQ (reference sequence). The CDR3 spells CASSLSETQYF. CDR3 coding DNA: TGTGCCAGCAGCTTAAGCGAGACCCAGTACTTC.

The chain uses TRBV28 and TRBJ1-1; a possible D gene is TRBD1 (6 bases). The CDR3 consists of 14 residues. V was shortened by 3 bases and J by 6 bases, with 14 bases between the two germline ends. Germline loops: CDR1 MDHEN, CDR2 SYDVKM. CDR3 residues: CASSLNRVEAEAFF. As DNA, the CDR3 is TGTGCCAGCAGTTTGAACAGGGTAGAGGCTGAAGCTTTCTTT.

As to this clone: The same CDR3 can be traced to other DNA sequences in this sample. This rearrangement joins TRBV5-5 to TRBJ1-2; a weak D match, TRBD1 (6 bases). Per the germline V gene, CDR1 is SGHKS and CDR2 is YYEKEE (reference sequence). V lost 0 bases to trimming and J lost 2 bases, with 11 bases between them. This CDR3 is built from 15 residues. The CDR3 coding sequence is TGTGCCAGCAGCTTGGTACAGGGAGGGAACTATGGCTACACCTTC. This encodes CASSLVQGGNYGYTF.

This clone turned up a few times. The rearrangement links TRBV6-1 to TRBJ2-7; tentatively, D is TRBD2 (5 bases). There are 14 residues in the CDR3. The V end was cut by 3 bases, the J end by 1 base, with 10 bases between. The germline CDR1 and CDR2 sequences are MNHNS and SASEGT. CDR3 coding DNA: TGTGCCAGCAGTGAGGAGGTACGGTCCTACGAGCAGTACTTC. This sequence encodes CASSEEVRSYEQYF.

The gene calls are TRBV6-1 and TRBJ1-5; perhaps TRBD1 as D (5 bases). Trimming left V 1 base short and J 2 bases short, with 9 bases between. The CDR3 runs 15 residues. Germline V gene lookup returns CDR1 MNHNS and CDR2 SASEGT. The DNA for the CDR3 is TGTGCCAGCAGTGAAGAGGGGTGGGGCAATCAGCCCCAGCATTTT. This encodes CASSEEGWGNQPQHF.

This rearrangement joins TRBV6-5 to TRBJ2-7; 9 bases fit TRBD1. The CDR3 has 14 amino acids. Per germline, CDR1 MNHEY and CDR2 SVGAGI. V was pared by 7 bases and J by 2 bases, with 6 bases of the junction left unmatched. The CDR3 protein is CASTFGTGTYEQYF. CDR3 nucleotides: TGTGCCAGCACCTTCGGGACAGGGACCTACGAGCAGTACTTC.

The chain carries TRBV9 and TRBJ2-2; D may be TRBD1 (6 bases). There are 14 residues in the CDR3. Trimming took off 5 bases at V and 4 bases at J, with 12 bases between the two ends. Looked up from germline, CDR1 is SGDLS and CDR2 is YYNGEE. CDR3 nucleotide sequence: TGTGCCAGCAGAGCAGGGGTCGTCACCGGGGAGCTGTTTTTT. This encodes CASRAGVVTGELFF.

The chain has TRBV19 and TRBJ2-1; the match to TRBD2 covers 9 bases. The CDR3 length is 19 residues. Trimming removed 4 bases from V and 0 bases from J; junction bases left unmatched: 13. Germline CDR1 and CDR2: LNHDA and SQIVND (reference sequence). The CDR3 protein is CASSTQRTSVPSSYNEQFF. Here the CDR3 DNA reads TGTGCCAGTAGTACCCAAAGGACTAGCGTCCCGAGCTCCTACAATGAGCAGTTCTTC.

The rearrangement uses TRBV5-4 and TRBJ2-2, with 7 bases aligning to TRBD1. With 7 bases clipped from V and 2 bases from J, the junction kept 8 bases outside the gene matches. Germline V CDR1 and CDR2: SGHNT, YYREEE (reference sequence). The CDR3 is 15 amino acids. The DNA for the CDR3 is TGTGCCAGCTCAAACAGGGGCACTAACACCGGGGAGCTGTTTTTT. Its translation is CASSNRGTNTGELFF.

This clone showed up just a few times. The gene calls are TRBV5-4 and TRBJ1-1; D perhaps matches TRBD1 (6 bases). The CDR3 length is 16 residues. Germline assignment: CDR1 SGHNT and CDR2 YYREEE (reference sequence). The V and J ends lost 5 bases and 6 bases respectively, with 23 bases between them. The DNA for the CDR3 is TGTGCCAGCAGTCTCCGGGAGGGGGGAGGAGGTTCTGAAGCTTTCTTT. This sequence encodes CASSLREGGGGSEAFF.

The chain links TRBV5-1 to TRBJ1-1; TRBD1 agrees at 8 bases. Germline CDR1 and CDR2: SGHRS and YFSETQ. The CDR3 is made up of 14 amino acids. V gave up 4 bases and J gave up 6 bases; unmatched junction bases: 8. DNA for the CDR3: TGCGCCAGCAGCCAGACAGGGGTAGGAGCTGAAGCTTTCTTT. Translating gives CASSQTGVGAEAFF.